This T cell receptor (beta chain) stems from a study of graft-versus-host responses after intestinal transplantation. Study-level information: Recipients received multivisceral, liver-intestinal, or isolated intestinal transplants. Following induction with anti-thymocyte globulin, all recipients were given tacrolimus and steroids for about three years.

Comment on this clone: The antigen is not known.

Whole-study results and caveats: Allograft graft-versus-host to host-versus-graft clonal ratios ran high in patients with graft-donor T cell macrochimerism. GvH clones surfaced in recipient marrow, some emerging earlier in ileum or blood.

V was clipped by 2 bases and J by 8 bases, with 13 bases between them. This CDR3 region has 14 residues. Germline CDR1 reads MNHNY; CDR2 reads SVGAGI (reference sequence). The data were produced by immunoSEQ multiplex PCR, yet TCRdb's version contains in-frame clones alone and is incomplete. The sample has 99,000 or so clones; roughly 88% are singletons. This receptor was identified in a human patient who received an intestinal transplant, so some T cells may come from the graft donor. The chain links TRBV6-6 to TRBJ2-1; unclear D gene. This sample comprised PBMCs, obtained 255 days after intestinal transplant. The CDR3 coding sequence is TGTGCCAGCAGTTACAGGTCCCCGGCGGATGAGCAGTTCTTC. Protein: CASSYRSPADEQFF.